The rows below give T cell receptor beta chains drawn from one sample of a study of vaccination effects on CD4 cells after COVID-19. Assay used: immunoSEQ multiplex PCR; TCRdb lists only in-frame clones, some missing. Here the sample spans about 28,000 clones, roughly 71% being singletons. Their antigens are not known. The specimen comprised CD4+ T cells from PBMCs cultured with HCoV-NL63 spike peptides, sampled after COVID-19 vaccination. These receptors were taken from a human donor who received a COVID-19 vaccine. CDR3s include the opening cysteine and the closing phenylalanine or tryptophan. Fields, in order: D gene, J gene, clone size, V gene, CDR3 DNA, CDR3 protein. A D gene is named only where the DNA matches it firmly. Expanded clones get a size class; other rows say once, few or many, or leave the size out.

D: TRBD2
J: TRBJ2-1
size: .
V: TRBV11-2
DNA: TGTGCCAGCAGCTTAGAGGGACTAGGTTGGAATGAGCAGTTCTTC
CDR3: CASSLEGLGWNEQFF

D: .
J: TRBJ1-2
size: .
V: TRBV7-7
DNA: TGTGCCAGCAGCTTAGCGCCCGCCTGGGGTACCTATGGCTACACCTTC
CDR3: CASSLAPAWGTYGYTF

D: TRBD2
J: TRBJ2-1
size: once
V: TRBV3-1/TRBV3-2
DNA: TGTGCCAGCAGCCAAGCGGGAGGGGGGTACAATGAGCAGTTCTTC
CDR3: CASSQAGGGYNEQFF

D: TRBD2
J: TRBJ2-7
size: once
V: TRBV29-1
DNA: TGCAGCGTTGAGCTTCTTAGCGGGAGTACCTCCTACGAGCAGTACTTC
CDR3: CSVELLSGSTSYEQYF

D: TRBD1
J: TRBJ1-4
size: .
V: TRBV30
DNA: TGTGCCTGGAGTCTTGGACAGGGTTTTAGGGAAAAACTGTTTTTT
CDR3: CAWSLGQGFREKLFF

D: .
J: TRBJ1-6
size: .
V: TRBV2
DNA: TGTGCCAGCGTAATCTCATACCCGGATAATTCACCCCTCCACTTT
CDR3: CASVISYPDNSPLHF

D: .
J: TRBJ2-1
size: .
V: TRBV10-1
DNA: TGCGCCAGCAGGTCAAGGACGAGACATTGGCAGGCATACAATGAGCAGTTCTTC
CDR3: CASRSRTRHWQAYNEQFF

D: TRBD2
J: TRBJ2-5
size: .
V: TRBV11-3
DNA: TGTGCCAGCAGCTTAGGACTAGCGGGAGTTCAAGAGACCCAGTACTTC
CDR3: CASSLGLAGVQETQYF

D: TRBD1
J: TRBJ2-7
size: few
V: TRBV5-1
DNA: TGCGCCAGCAGCTATGATTTTACAGGGGGCGAGCAGTACTTC
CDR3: CASSYDFTGGEQYF

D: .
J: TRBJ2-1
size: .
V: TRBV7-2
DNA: TGTGCCAGCAGCTTAACAGGTTTACCTTTCATCCCCTACAATGAGCAGTTCTTC
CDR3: CASSLTGLPFIPYNEQFF

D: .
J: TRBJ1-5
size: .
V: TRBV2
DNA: TGTGCCAGCAGTCAAACGGGGGGCAATCAGCCCCAGCATTTT
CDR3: CASSQTGGNQPQHF

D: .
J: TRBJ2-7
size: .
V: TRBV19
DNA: TGTGCCAGTTCCAGGGGTTCCTACGAGCAGTACTTC
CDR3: CASSRGSYEQYF

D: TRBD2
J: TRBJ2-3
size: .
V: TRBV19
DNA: TGTGCCAGTAGACTAGCGGGAGCAGATACGCAGTATTTT
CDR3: CASRLAGADTQYF